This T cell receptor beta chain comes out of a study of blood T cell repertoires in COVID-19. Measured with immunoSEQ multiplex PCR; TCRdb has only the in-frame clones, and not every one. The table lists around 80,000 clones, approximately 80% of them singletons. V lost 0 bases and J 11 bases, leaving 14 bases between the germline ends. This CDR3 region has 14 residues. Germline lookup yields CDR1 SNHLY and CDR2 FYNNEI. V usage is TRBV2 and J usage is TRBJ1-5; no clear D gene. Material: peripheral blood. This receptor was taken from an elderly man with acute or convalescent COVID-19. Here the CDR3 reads CASSEALLGGSQHF. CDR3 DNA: TGTGCCAGCAGTGAAGCGCTTCTGGGAGGTTCCCAGCATTTT.